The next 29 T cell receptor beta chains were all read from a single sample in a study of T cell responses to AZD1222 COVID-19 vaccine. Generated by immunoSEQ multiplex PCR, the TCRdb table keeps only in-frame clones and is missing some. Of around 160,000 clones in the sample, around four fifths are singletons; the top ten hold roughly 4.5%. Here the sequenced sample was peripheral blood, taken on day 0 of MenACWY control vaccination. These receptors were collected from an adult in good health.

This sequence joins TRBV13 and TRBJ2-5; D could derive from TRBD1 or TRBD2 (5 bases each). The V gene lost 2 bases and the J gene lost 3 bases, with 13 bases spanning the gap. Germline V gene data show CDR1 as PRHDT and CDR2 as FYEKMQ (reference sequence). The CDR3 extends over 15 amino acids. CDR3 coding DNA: TGTGCCAGCAGCTTATTTGGGGGATCTAAAGAGACCCAGTACTTC. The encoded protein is CASSLFGGSKETQYF.

DNA for the CDR3: TGTGCCAGCAGTTCTATAGGGCGTTACTACGAGCAGTACTTC. This sequence encodes CASSSIGRYYEQYF. The rearrangement uses TRBV7-6 and TRBJ2-7, with D uncertain. The CDR3 runs to 14 residues. Trimming cost V 6 bases and J 3 bases, with 15 bases left between them. Per the germline V gene, CDR1 is SGHVS and CDR2 is FNYEAQ. Full variable domain (remainder filled in from reference TRBV7-6 and TRBJ2-7): GAGVSQSPRYKVTKRGQDVALRCDPISGHVSLYWYRQALGQGPEFLTYFNYEAQQDKSGLPNDRFSAERPEGSISTLTIQRTEQRDSAMYRCASSSIGRYYEQYFGPGTRLTVT.

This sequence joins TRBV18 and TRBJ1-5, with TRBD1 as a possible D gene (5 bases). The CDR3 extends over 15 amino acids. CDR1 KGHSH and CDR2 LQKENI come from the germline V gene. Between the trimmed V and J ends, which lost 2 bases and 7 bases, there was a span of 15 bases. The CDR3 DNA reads TGTGCCAGCTCACCAAAAGTCGGGGCTGGACAGCCCCAGCATTTT. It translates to CASSPKVGAGQPQHF.

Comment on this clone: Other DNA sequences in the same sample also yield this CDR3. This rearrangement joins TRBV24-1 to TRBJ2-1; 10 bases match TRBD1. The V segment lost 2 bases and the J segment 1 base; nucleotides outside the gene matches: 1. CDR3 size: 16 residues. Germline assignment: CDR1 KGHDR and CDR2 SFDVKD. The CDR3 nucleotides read TGTGCCACCAGTGATTCGGGACAGGGGTCCTACAATGAGCAGTTCTTC. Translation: CATSDSGQGSYNEQFF.

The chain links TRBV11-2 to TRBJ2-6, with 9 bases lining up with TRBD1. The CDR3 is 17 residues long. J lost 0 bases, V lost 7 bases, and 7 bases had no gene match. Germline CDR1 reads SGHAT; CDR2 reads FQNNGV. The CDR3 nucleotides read TGTGCCAGCAAAAGGGACAGGGCTCTCTCTGGGGCCAACGTCCTGACTTTC. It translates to CASKRDRALSGANVLTF.

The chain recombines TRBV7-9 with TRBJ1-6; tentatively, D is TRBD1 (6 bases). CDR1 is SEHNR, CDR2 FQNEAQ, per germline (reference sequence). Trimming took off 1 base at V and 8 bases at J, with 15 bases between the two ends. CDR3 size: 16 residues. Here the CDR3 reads CASSLEGQGRDSPLHF. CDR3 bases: TGTGCCAGCAGCTTAGAGGGTCAGGGGCGGGATTCACCCCTCCACTTT.

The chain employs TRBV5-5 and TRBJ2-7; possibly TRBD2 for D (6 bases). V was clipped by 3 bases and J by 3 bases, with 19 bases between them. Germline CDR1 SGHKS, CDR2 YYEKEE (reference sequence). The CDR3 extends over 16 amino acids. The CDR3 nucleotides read TGTGCCAGCAGCTCGCGTTTGGCGGGGCCAAACTACGAGCAGTACTTC. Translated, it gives CASSSRLAGPNYEQYF.

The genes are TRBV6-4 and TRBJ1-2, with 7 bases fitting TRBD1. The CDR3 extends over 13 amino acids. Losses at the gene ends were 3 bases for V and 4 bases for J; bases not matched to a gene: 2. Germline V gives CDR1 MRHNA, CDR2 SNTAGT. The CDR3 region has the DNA TGTGCCAGCAGTGAAAGGACAGGCTATGGCTACACCTTC. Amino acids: CASSERTGYGYTF.

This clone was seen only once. The DNA for the CDR3 is TGTGCCAGCAGCTTATCGGTTTCAATCTCTGGAAACACCATATATTTT. Protein product: CASSLSVSISGNTIYF. V usage is TRBV11-2 and J usage is TRBJ1-3; D is undetermined. The CDR3 is made up of 16 amino acids. V lost 2 bases, J lost 0 bases, and 11 bases lay in between. Per germline, CDR1 SGHAT and CDR2 FQNNGV.

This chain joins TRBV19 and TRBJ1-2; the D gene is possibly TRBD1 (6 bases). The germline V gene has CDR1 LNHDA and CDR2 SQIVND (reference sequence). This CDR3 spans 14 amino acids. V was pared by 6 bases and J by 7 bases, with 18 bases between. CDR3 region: CASSTVGASSGYTF. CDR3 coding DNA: TGTGCCAGTAGCACCGTGGGGGCCTCCTCTGGCTACACCTTC.

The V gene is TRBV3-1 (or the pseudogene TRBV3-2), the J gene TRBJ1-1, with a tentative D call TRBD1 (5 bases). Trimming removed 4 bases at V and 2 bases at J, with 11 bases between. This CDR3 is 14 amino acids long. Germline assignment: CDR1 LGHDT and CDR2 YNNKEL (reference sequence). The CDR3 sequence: CASSRGTANTEAFF. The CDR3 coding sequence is TGTGCCAGCAGCCGCGGGACCGCCAACACTGAAGCTTTCTTT.

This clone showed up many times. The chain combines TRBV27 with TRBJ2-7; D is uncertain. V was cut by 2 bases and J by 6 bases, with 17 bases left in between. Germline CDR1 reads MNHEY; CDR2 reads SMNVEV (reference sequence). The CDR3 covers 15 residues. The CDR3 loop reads CASSLGSVGHGEQYF. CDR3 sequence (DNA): TGTGCCAGCAGTTTAGGTTCTGTAGGCCACGGCGAGCAGTACTTC.

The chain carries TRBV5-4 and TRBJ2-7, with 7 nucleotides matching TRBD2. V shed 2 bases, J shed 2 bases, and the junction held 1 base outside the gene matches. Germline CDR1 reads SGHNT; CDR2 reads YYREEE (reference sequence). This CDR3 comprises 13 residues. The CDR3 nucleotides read TGTGCCAGCAGCTTAGGGACTACCTACGAGCAGTACTTC. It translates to CASSLGTTYEQYF.

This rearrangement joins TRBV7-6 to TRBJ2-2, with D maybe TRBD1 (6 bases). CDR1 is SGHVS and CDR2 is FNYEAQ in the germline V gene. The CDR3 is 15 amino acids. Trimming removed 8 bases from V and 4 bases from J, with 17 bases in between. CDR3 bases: TGTGCCAGCGTCAGCAGGGGTCGGGGCACCGGGGAGCTGTTTTTT. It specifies CASVSRGRGTGELFF.

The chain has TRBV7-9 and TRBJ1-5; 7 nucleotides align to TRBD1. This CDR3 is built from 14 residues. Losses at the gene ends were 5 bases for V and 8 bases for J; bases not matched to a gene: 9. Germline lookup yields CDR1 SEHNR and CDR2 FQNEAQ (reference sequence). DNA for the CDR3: TGTGCCAGCAGCCCCACAGGGGCAAGGGAGCCCCAGCATTTT. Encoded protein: CASSPTGAREPQHF.

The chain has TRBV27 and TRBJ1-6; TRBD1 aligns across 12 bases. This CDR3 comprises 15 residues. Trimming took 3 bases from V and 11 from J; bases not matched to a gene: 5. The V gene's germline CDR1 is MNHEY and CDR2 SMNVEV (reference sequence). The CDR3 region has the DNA TGTGCCAGCAGTTTGGGGACAGGGGGCCACGCACCCCTCCACTTT. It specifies CASSLGTGGHAPLHF.

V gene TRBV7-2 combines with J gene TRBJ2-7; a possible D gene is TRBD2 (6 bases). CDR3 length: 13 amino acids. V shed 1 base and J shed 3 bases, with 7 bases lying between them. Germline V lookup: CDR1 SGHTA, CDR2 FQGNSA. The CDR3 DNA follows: TGTGCCAGCAGCTTAGGTAGCGGCTACGAGCAGTACGTC. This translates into CASSLGSGYEQYV.

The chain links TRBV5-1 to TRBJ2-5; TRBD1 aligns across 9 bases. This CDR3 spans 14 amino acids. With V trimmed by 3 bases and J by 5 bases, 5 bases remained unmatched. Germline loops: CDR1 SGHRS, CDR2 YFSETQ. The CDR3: CASSSPTGGETQYF. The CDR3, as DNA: TGCGCCAGCAGCTCGCCGACAGGGGGGGAGACCCAGTACTTC.

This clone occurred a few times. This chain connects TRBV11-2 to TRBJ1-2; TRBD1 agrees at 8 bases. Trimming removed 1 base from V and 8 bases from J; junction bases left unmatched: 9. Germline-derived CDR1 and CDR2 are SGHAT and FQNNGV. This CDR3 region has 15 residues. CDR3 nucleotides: TGTGCCAGCAGCTTAGCTTTCAGGGGGCGCGAGGGCTACACCTTC. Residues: CASSLAFRGREGYTF.

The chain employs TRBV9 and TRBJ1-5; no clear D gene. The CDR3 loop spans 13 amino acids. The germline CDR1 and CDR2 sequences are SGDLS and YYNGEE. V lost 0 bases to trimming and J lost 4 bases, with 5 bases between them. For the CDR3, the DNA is TGTGCCAGCAGCGTAGACATTAATCAGCCCCAGCATTTT. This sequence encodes CASSVDINQPQHF.

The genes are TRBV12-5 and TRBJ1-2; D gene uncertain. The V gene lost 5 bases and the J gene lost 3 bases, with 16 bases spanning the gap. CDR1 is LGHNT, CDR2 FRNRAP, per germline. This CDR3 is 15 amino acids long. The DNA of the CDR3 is TGTGCTAGTGGTGTATGGAGGGTAGAGGACTATGGCTACACCTTC. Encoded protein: CASGVWRVEDYGYTF.

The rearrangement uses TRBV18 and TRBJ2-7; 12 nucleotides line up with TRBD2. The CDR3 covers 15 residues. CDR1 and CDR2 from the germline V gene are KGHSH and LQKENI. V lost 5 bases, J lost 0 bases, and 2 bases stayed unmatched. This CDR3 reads CASSSTSGGSYEQYF. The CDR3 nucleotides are TGTGCCAGCTCATCGACTAGCGGGGGCTCCTACGAGCAGTACTTC.

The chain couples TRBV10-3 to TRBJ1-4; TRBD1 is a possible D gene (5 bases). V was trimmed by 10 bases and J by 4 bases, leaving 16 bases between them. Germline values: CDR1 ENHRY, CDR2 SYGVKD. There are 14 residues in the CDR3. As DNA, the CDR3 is TGTGCCAGCGGACTTGAGGGGAATAATGAAAAACTGTTTTTT. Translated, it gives CASGLEGNNEKLFF.

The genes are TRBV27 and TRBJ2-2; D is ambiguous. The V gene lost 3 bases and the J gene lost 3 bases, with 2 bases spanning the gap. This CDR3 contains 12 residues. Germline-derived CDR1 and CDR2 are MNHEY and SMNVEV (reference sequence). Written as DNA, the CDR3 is TGTGCCAGCAGTTTCCACACCGGGGAGCTGTTTTTT. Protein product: CASSFHTGELFF.

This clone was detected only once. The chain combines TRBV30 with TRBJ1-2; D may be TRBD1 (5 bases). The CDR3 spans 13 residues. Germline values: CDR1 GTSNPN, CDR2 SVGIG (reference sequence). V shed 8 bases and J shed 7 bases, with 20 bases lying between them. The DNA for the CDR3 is TGTGCCCGGCAGGAGTGGGGGAGGACTGGCTACACCTTC. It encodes CARQEWGRTGYTF.

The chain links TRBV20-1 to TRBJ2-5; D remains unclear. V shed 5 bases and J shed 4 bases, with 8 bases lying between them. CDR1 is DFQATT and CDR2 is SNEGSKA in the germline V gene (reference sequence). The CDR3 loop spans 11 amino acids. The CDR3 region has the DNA TGCAGTGCTTTTGATAGAGAGACCCAGTACTTC. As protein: CSAFDRETQYF.

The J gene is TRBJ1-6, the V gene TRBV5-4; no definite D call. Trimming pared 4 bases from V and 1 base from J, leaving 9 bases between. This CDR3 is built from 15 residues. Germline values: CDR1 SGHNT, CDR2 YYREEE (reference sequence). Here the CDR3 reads CASSVGGSYNSPLHF. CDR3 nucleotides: TGTGCCAGCAGCGTGGGTGGATCCTATAATTCACCCCTCCACTTT.

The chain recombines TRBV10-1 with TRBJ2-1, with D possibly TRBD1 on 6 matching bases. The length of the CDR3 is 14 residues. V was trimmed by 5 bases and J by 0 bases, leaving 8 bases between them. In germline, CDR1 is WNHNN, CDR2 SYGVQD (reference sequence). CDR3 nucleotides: TGCGCCAGCAGTCAGGGGACCTCCTACAATGAGCAGTTCTTC. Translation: CASSQGTSYNEQFF.

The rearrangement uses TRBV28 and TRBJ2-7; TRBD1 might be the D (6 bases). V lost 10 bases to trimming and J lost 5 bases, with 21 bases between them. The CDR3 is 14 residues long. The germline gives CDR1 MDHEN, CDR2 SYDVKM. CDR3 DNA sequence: TGTGCCACCTCGCCCCCCAAACAGGGCCACGAGCAGTACTTC. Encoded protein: CATSPPKQGHEQYF.